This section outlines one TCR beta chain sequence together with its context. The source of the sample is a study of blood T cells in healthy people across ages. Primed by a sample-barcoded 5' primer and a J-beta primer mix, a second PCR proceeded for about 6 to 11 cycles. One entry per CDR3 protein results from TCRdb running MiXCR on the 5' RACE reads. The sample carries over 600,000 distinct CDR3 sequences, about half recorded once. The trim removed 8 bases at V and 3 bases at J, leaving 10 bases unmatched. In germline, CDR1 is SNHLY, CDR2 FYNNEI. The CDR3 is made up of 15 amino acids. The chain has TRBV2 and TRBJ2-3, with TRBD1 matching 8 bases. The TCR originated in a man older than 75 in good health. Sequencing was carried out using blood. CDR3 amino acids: CASERWQGATDTQYF. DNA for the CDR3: TGTGCCAGCGAGAGGTGGCAGGGGGCGACAGATACGCAGTATTTT.